This T cell receptor (beta chain) was retrieved from a study of molecular identifiers for immune sequencing clone quantification. The CDR3 contains 16 residues. The germline V gene encodes CDR1 SEHNR and CDR2 FQNEAQ (reference sequence). TCRdb itself ran the PCR reads through MiXCR, one entry per CDR3 protein. The data hold about 640,000 distinct CDR3 sequences, with nearly 20% observed a single time. Notes on this clonotype: This may be a read error: a much more frequent sequence differs by one nucleotide.

This clonotype was obtained from a human donor in good health. Some libraries in this study had Jurkat cell RNA spiked in. The J gene is TRBJ1-1, the V gene TRBV7-9, with D perhaps TRBD1 (6 bases). Sequences were obtained from naive CD8+ T cells from blood, with Jurkat cell RNA spiked in. Regarding subset: FACS-sorted CD8+CD4-CCR7+CD45RA+ naive T cells. The chain's CDR3 is CASSQDSAPRGTEASF. As DNA, the CDR3 is TGTGCCAGCAGCCAGGACAGCGCCCCGCGGGGCACTGAAGCTTCCTTT.